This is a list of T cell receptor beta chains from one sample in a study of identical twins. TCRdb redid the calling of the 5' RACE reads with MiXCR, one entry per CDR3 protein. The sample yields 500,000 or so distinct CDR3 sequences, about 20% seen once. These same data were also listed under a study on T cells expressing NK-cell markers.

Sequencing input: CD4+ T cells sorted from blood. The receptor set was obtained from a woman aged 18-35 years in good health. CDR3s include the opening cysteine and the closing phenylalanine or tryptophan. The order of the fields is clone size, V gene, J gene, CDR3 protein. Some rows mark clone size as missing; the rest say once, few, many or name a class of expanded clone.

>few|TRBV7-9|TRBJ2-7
CASASSWDISSYEQYF
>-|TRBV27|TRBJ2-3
CASQPLLRGSADTQYF
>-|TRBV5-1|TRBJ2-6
CASSSGNAGANVLTF
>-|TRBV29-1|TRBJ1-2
CSVEDPPGGNYGYTF
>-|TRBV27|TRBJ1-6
CASSFGGTLNSPLHF
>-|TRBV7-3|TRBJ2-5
CASSQYGETQYF
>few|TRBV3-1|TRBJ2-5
CASSQGWEPETQYF
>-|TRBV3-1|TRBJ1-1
CASSRWEVGTEAFF
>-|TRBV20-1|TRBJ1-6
CSASEGRTNSPLHF
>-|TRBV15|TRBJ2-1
CATSRDRVGGFF